This is a list of T cell receptor beta chains from one sample in a study of T cell repertoires in cytomegalovirus infection. The antigens these receptors bind are not known. TCRdb independently ran MiXCR on the reads; one entry per CDR3 protein. The table includes around 430,000 distinct CDR3 sequences, roughly 43% detected once. The sequenced sample was cultured PBMCs, obtained from culture after CMV antigen stimulation. The origin of the receptors is a human donor in good health (CMV status not recorded). Some clones in this sample may be carry-over from other donors' samples. The CDR3 runs from the conserved cysteine through the conserved F or W. A D gene is named only where the DNA matches it firmly. Clone size appears in some rows only: once, few, many, or a class for an expanded clone.

v_gene	d_gene	abundance	j_gene	CDR3aa	CDR3nt
TRBV27	.	.	TRBJ1-1	CASSPNLKRGEAFF	TGTGCCAGCAGCCCAAACCTCAAGAGGGGTGAAGCTTTCTTT
TRBV19	.	once	TRBJ1-2	CASSMRPGGLYGYTF	TGTGCCAGTAGTATGCGTCCGGGGGGCCTCTATGGCTACACCTTC
TRBV7-2	.	few	TRBJ1-4	CASSLEGETATNEKLFF	TGTGCCAGCAGCTTAGAGGGGGAAACCGCAACTAATGAAAAACTGTTTTTT
TRBV6-5	TRBD2	.	TRBJ2-1	CASSSRLAGGGSSEQFF	TGTGCCAGCAGTTCTCGACTAGCGGGGGGGGGTTCTTCTGAGCAGTTCTTC
TRBV7-2	TRBD1	.	TRBJ1-6	CASSLVQGANSPLHF	TGTGCCAGCAGCTTAGTCCAGGGGGCCAATTCACCCCTCCACTTT
TRBV7-6	TRBD2	few	TRBJ2-1	CASSATEREYSYNEQFF	TGTGCCAGCAGCGCGACGGAGCGGGAGTACTCCTACAATGAGCAGTTCTTC
TRBV28	.	.	TRBJ1-2	CASSFGWGEAGDGYTF	TGTGCCAGCAGTTTCGGGTGGGGAGAGGCAGGGGATGGCTACACCTTC
TRBV7-2	.	.	TRBJ2-3	CASSSGTQDTQYF	TGTGCCAGCAGCTCAGGGACACAAGATACGCAGTATTTT
TRBV7-9	.	.	TRBJ1-2	CASTPTGYTF	TGTGCCAGCACCCCCACCGGCTACACCTTC
TRBV6-6	.	.	TRBJ1-6	CASTDGPSSPLHF	TGTGCCAGCACCGACGGACCCAGTTCACCCCTCCACTTT
TRBV4-1	.	.	TRBJ2-7	CASSREPGLAYEQYF	TGCGCCAGCAGCCGCGAACCCGGACTTGCCTACGAGCAGTACTTC
TRBV27	.	once	TRBJ2-2	CATGRTGELFF	TGTGCCACCGGGAGAACCGGGGAGCTGTTTTTT
TRBV2	TRBD1	once	TRBJ2-4	CASSRSRDRGKF	TGTGCCAGCAGTCGAAGTCGGGACAGGGGAAAGTTC
TRBV7-2	TRBD1	many	TRBJ2-3	CASSPTGTVTDTQYF	TGTGCCAGCAGCCCCACCGGGACAGTAACAGATACGCAGTATTTT
TRBV7-9	TRBD1	.	TRBJ1-5	CASSRGQGVNQPQHF	TGTGCCAGCAGCCGGGGACAGGGCGTCAATCAGCCCCAGCATTTT
TRBV19	.	.	TRBJ1-2	CASTPNREYYGYTF	TGTGCCAGTACCCCTAACAGGGAATACTATGGCTACACCTTC